This T cell receptor (beta chain) originates from a study of T cell changes during pregnancy in multiple sclerosis. The CDR3 extends over 15 amino acids. Germline CDR1 is SGDLS and CDR2 is YYNGEE. The ends were cut back, 3 bases at V and 2 bases at J, with 13 bases in the middle. TCRdb's copy holds only in-frame clones and misses some; the assay was immunoSEQ multiplex PCR. The table lists 40,000 to 60,000 clones, roughly 90% of them singletons. This chain joins TRBV9 and TRBJ2-3; D not resolved. The sequence was collected from a female donor in good health, enrolled as a control in a pregnancy study. The source material was peripheral blood, sampled in the first trimester of pregnancy. The CDR3 DNA reads as TGTGCCAGCAGCGCTTCCGGCGGTCACACAGATACGCAGTATTTT. This translates into CASSASGGHTDTQYF.